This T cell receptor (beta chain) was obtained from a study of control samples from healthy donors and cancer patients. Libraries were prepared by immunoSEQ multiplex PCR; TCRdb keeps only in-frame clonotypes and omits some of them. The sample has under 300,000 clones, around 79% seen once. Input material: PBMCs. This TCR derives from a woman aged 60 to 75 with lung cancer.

This chain's CDR3 is CASSVGGGRYQPQHF. The CDR3 coding sequence is TGTGCCAGCAGCGTAGGGGGGGGACGATATCAGCCCCAGCATTTT. This chain connects TRBV7-2 to TRBJ1-5, with D perhaps matching TRBD1 (6 bases). V lost 5 bases to trimming and J lost 5 bases, with 16 bases between them. The CDR3 has 15 residues. Germline V gene data show CDR1 as SGHTA and CDR2 as FQGNSA.